Below, one TCR beta chain is given with its context. Its antigen is currently unknown. The data originate from a study of cytomegalovirus exposure and HLA in healthy donors. The PCR employed 60 Vbeta primers together with 13 Jbeta primers. Using immunoSEQ multiplex PCR, the repertoire was profiled, and TCRdb retains in-frame clones only, with some absent. The sample has 100,000 to 150,000 clones. CDR1 is LNHDA, CDR2 SQIVND, per germline (reference sequence). CDR3 length: 15 amino acids. V was cut by 4 bases and J by 1 base, with 13 bases left in between. Study observations and caveats: An ancestry cluster, one associated with Asian ancestry, reportedly showed fewer N-insertions than the approximately 650-donor mean in a later analysis.

Input material: PBMCs. The TCR was taken from a middle-aged woman in good health and CMV-seropositive. V usage is TRBV19 and J usage is TRBJ2-5, with TRBD1 as a possible D gene (5 bases). CDR3 coding DNA: TGTGCCAGTAGTACGAATGACAGATTCCAAGAGACCCAGTACTTC. This sequence encodes CASSTNDRFQETQYF. The entire variable domain, with the rest obtained from reference TRBV19 and TRBJ2-5, is as follows: DGGITQSPKYLFRKEGQNVTLSCEQNLNHDAMYWYRQDPGQGLRLIYYSQIVNDFQKGDIAEGYSVSREKKESFPLTVTSAQKNPTAFYLCASSTNDRFQETQYFGPGTRLLVL.